Sequencing of this TCR beta chain was carried out in a study of T cell responses to AZD1222 COVID-19 vaccine. Sequencing was performed with immunoSEQ multiplex PCR; in TCRdb, only in-frame clones are kept and a portion is missing. The sample shows some 150,000 clones, 75% to 95% of them seen only once. There are 13 residues in the CDR3. Per the germline V gene, CDR1 is LGHDT and CDR2 is YNNKEL (reference sequence). The V gene lost 1 base and the J gene lost 4 bases, with 7 bases spanning the gap. This clone was counted once. The sequencing used peripheral blood, collected on day 0 of MenACWY control vaccination. This chain links TRBV3-1 (or the pseudogene TRBV3-2) with TRBJ1-1; tentative D call: TRBD1 (5 bases). The sequence was obtained from an adult in good health. CDR3 nucleotides: TGTGCCAGCAGCCAAGCGGGGGTCACTGAAGCTTTCTTT. Translating gives CASSQAGVTEAFF.